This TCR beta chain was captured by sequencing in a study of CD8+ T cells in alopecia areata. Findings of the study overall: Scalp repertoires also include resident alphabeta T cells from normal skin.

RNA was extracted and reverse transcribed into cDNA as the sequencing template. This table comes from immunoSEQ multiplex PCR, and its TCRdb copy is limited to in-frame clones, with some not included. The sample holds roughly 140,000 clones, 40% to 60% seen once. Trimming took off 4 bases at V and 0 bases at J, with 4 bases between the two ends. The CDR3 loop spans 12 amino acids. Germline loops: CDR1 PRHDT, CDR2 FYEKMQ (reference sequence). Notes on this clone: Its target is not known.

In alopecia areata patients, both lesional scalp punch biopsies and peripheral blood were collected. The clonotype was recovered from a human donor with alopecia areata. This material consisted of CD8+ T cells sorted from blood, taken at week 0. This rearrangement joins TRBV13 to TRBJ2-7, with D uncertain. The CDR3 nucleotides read TGTGCCAGCAGCTCCCACTCCTACGAGCAGTACTTC. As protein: CASSSHSYEQYF.